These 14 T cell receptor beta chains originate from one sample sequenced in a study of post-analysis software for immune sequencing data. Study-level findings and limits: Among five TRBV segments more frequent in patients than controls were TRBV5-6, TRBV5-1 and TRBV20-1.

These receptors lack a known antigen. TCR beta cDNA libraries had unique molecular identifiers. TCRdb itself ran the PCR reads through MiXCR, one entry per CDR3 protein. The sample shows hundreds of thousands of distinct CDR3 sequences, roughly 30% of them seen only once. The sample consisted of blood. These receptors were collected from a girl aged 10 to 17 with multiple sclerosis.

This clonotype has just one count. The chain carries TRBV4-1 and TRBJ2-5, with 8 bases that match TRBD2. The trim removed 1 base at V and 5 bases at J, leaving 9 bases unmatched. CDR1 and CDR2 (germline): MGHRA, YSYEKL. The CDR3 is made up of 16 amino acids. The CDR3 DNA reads TGCGCCAGCAGCCAAGGTCCAGCGGGAGTCGGCGAGACCCAGTACTTC. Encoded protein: CASSQGPAGVGETQYF.

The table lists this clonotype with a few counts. The CDR3 region is CSVETLGMGGYTF. CDR3 sequence (DNA): TGCAGCGTGGAAACTCTAGGGATGGGTGGCTACACCTTC. The chain employs TRBV29-1 and TRBJ1-2; D unresolved. Between the trimmed V and J ends, which lost 6 bases and 7 bases, there was a span of 18 bases. Germline CDR1 SQVTM, CDR2 ANQGSEA. This CDR3 comprises 13 residues. Using reference TRBV29-1 and TRBJ1-2 for the parts outside the CDR3, the full variable domain is SAVISQKPSRDICQRGTSLTIQCQVDSQVTMMFWYRQQPGQSLTLIATANQGSEATYESGFVIDKFPISRPNLTFSTLTVSNMSPEDSSIYLCSVETLGMGGYTFGSGTRLTVV.

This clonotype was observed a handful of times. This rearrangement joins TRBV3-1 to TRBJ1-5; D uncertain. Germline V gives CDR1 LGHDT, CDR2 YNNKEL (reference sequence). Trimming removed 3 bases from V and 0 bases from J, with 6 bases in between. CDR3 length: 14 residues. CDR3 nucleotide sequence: TGTGCCAGCAGCCAGCAAATTAGCAATCAGCCCCAGCATTTT. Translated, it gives CASSQQISNQPQHF.

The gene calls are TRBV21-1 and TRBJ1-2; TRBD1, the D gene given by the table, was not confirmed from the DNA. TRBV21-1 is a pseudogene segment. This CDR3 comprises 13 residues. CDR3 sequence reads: CASSLRQEGGYTF. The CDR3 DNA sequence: TGTGCCAGCAGCCTTAGACAGGAAGGTGGCTACACCTTC.

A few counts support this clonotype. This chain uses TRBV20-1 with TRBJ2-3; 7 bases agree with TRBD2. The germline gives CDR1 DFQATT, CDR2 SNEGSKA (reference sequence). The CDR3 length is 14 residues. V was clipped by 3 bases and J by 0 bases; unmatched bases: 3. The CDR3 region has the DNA TGCAGTGCTAGTCTAGCGGTGAGCACAGATACGCAGTATTTT. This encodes CSASLAVSTDTQYF.

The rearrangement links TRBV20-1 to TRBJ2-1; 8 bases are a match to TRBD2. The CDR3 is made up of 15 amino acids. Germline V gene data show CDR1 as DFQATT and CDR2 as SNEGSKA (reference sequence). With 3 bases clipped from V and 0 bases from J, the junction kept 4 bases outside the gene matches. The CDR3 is CSARSRGGSYNEQFF. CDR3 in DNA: TGCAGTGCTAGGTCCCGGGGGGGCTCCTACAATGAGCAGTTCTTC.

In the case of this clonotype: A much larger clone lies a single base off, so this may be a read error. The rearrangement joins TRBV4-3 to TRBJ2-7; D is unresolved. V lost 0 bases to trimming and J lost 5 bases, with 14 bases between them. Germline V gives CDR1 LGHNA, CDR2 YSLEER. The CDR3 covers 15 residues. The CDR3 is CASSQERRAGHEQYF. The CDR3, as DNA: TGCGCCAGCAGCCAAGAAAGAAGGGCAGGCCACGAGCAGTACTTC.

The CDR3 bases are TGTGCCAGCGGTGTAACTGTGGCGGGTCGGGCTTTCTTT. Translated: CASGVTVAGRAFF. J is TRBJ1-1 and V is TRBV5-6; D is undetermined. V was trimmed by 7 bases and J by 11 bases, leaving 21 bases between them. CDR3 size: 13 residues. The germline V gene has CDR1 SGHDT and CDR2 YYEEEE.

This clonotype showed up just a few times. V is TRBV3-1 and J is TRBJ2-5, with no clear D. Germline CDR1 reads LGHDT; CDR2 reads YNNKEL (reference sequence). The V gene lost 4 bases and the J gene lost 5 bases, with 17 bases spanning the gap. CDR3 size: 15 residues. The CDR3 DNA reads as TGTGCCAGCAGCCCCGGTAGAGGCGGCCGGGAGACCCAGTACTTC. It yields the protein CASSPGRGGRETQYF.

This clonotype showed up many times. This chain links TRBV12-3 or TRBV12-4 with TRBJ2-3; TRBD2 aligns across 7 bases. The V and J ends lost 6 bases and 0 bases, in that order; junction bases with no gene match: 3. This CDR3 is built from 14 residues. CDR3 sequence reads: CASSRSGSTDTQYF. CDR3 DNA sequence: TGTGCCAGCAGCCGTAGCGGGAGCACAGATACGCAGTATTTT.

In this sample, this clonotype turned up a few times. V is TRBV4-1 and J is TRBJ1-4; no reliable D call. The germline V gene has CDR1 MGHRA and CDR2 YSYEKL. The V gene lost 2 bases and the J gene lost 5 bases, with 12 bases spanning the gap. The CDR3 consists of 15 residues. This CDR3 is CASSQLGGDNEKLFF. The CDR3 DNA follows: TGCGCCAGCAGCCAATTGGGCGGCGACAATGAAAAACTGTTTTTT.

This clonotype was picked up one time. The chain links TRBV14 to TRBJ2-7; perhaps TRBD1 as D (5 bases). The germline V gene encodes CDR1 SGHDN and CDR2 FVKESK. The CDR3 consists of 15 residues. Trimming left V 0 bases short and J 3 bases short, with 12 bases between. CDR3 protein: CASSQDAGSHYEQYF. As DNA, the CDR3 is TGTGCCAGCAGCCAAGATGCAGGGTCCCACTACGAGCAGTACTTC.

CDR3: CSARGHDDEQFF. CDR3 nucleotide sequence: TGCAGTGCTCGGGGACATGACGATGAGCAGTTCTTC. V gene TRBV20-1 combines with J gene TRBJ2-1, with D possibly being TRBD1 (6 bases). The CDR3 contains 12 residues. From germline, CDR1 is DFQATT and CDR2 SNEGSKA (reference sequence). The V end was cut by 5 bases, the J end by 8 bases, with 13 bases between.

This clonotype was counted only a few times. CDR3 nucleotide sequence: TGTGCCAGCAGCCAAGACCCAAGGGGAAACATTCAGTACTTC. It translates to CASSQDPRGNIQYF. The chain has TRBV7-2 and TRBJ2-4; TRBD1 might be the D (5 bases). The CDR3 length is 14 residues. CDR1 and CDR2 from the germline V gene are SGHTA and FQGNSA. Trimming took 5 bases from V and 6 from J, leaving 14 bases between them.